These T cell receptor beta chains were read from a single sample in a study of PD-1 and CTLA-4 blockade in melanoma. Measured with immunoSEQ multiplex PCR; TCRdb has only the in-frame clones, and not every one. The data contain about 16,000 clones, around 70% of them singletons. The sample in question was CD8+ T cells from peripheral blood, obtained from a patient given anti-PD-1 treatment. The receptors come from a human donor with melanoma. CDR3s leave out the opening cysteine and the closing phenylalanine or tryptophan. Each record gives: V gene, CDR3 protein.

TRBV12-3/TRBV12-4 | ASSTDGYGYT
TRBV7-9 | ASSHLDYVTQY
TRBV3-1/TRBV3-2 | ASSQGGGGAF
TRBV5-4 | ASSLAKADREGETQY
TRBV6-5 | ASSSEGGGYT
TRBV28 | ASSNYRGDGYT
TRBV7-9 | ASSPQSEVDEQF
TRBV15 | ATSGRTGGIVYGYT
TRBV12-5 | ASDNYKDTEAF
TRBV27 | ASSFPGHYTGELF
TRBV7-8 | ASSLEGGYGYT
TRBV15 | ATSRGGGGQPQH
TRBV13 | ASSLGVAGAYGYT
TRBV19 | ASSYSSTSRLNTEAF
TRBV6-5 | ASSSGKGPSGEQY
TRBV6-5 | ASSYVGGEGDTQY
TRBV7-9 | ASSLGDRGVQGYT
TRBV2 | ASSEASPGGYT
TRBV7-2 | ASSLANRERYNEQF
TRBV6-1 | ASSYLGAGNTIY
TRBV7-9 | ASSLAQGSSTDTQY
TRBV6-5 | ASRGQGQYGYT
TRBV6-5 | ASSSLDNSPLH
TRBV6-5 | ASSYGGVLEQF
TRBV2 | ASRERGRGSEAF
TRBV9 | ASSVSSGTGGSPLH
TRBV5-1 | ASSLAETQY
TRBV19 | ASSIEGGQENTEAF
TRBV3-1/TRBV3-2 | ASSPGIGGVTEAF
TRBV4-1 | ASSQEMRAEAF
TRBV15 | ATSRGRQGTEAF
TRBV27 | ASSFGDPRQEAF
TRBV6-5 | ASSYSMGVETQY
TRBV7-7 | ASSLSTSSGDEQF
TRBV7-9 | ASSWTSGRSSEQY
TRBV19 | ASSITAGGYNEQF
TRBV13 | ASSSQNRGATEAF
TRBV29-1 | SVEDPVTPGELF
TRBV19 | ASTPGSYNEQF
TRBV11-2 | ASSPTTAVERY
TRBV6-6 | ASSPGQGAYNEQF
TRBV2 | ALSGQYFSYEQY